The 2 T cell receptor beta chains below were found in one sample sequenced in a study of CD8 T cells in Susac syndrome. RNA in amounts of roughly 0.45 to 1 ug was reverse transcribed with random hexamers. TCRdb used MiXCR to reprocess the immunoSEQ multiplex PCR reads, holding one entry per CDR3 protein. The sample holds some 97,000 distinct CDR3 sequences, 95% seen once. What was sequenced was CD8+ T cells from PBMCs. The receptor source for this set is a human donor with Susac syndrome.

This clonotype was detected only once. The chain has TRBV29-1 and TRBJ1-1, with D unclear. This CDR3 comprises 12 residues. The V and J ends lost 5 bases and 5 bases respectively, with 12 bases between them. The germline gives CDR1 SQVTM, CDR2 ANQGSEA. The DNA for the CDR3 is TGCAGCGTTTGGGTTGTAGGGACTGAAGCTTTCTTT. Translating gives CSVWVVGTEAFF. Drawing the rest from reference TRBV29-1 and TRBJ1-1, the complete variable domain is SAVISQKPSRDICQRGTSLTIQCQVDSQVTMMFWYRQQPGQSLTLIATANQGSEATYESGFVIDKFPISRPNLTFSTLTVSNMSPEDSSIYLCSVWVVGTEAFFGQGTRLTVV.

This sequence joins TRBV5-4 and TRBJ2-7; D possibly corresponds to TRBD2 (6 bases). CDR3 length equals 14 residues. V lost 3 bases to trimming and J lost 9 bases, with 19 bases between them. Germline V CDR1 and CDR2: SGHNT, YYREEE (reference sequence). The CDR3 nucleotides read TGTGCCAGCAGCTCCGGGACTTCGGTCGGGGGGCAGTACTTC. Translated: CASSSGTSVGGQYF.